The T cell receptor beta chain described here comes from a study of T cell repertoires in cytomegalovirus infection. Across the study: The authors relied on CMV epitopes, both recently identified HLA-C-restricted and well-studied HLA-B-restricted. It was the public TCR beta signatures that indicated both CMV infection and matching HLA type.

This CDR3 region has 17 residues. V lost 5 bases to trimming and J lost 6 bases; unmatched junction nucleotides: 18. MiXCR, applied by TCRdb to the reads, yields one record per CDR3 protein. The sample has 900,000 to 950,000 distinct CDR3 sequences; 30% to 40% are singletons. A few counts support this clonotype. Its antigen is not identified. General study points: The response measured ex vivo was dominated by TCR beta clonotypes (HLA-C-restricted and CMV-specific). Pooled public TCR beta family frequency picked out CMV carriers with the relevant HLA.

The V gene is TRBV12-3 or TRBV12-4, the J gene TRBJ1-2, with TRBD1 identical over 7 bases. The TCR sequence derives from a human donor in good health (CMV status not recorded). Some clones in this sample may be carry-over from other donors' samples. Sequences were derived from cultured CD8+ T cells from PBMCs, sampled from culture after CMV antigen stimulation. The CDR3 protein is CASSLSSPNEDRDGYTF. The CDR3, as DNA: TGTGCCAGCAGTCTTTCCTCCCCGAATGAAGACAGGGATGGCTACACCTTC.